This is a list of T cell receptor beta chains from one sample in a study of cytomegalovirus exposure and HLA in healthy donors. Sequencing used immunoSEQ multiplex PCR; TCRdb keeps in-frame clones, though not all of them. Recorded for this sample: around 76,000 clones. Sample: PBMCs. The source is a woman aged 55-75 years in good health and CMV-seronegative. CDR3s leave out the opening cysteine and the closing phenylalanine or tryptophan. The order of the fields is CDR3 protein, V gene, J gene.

cdr3_aa: ASSQRGFGEQF; v_call: TRBV6-5; j_call: TRBJ2-1
cdr3_aa: ASSDPTGVLADTQY; v_call: TRBV6-1; j_call: TRBJ2-3
cdr3_aa: ASSETGGSTYNEQF; v_call: TRBV25-1; j_call: TRBJ2-1
cdr3_aa: AIRDPGQGVSTQY; v_call: TRBV10-3; j_call: TRBJ2-3
cdr3_aa: ASSIQAGHQETQY; v_call: TRBV19; j_call: TRBJ2-5
cdr3_aa: ASSLEDSPNTEAF; v_call: TRBV7-2; j_call: TRBJ1-1
cdr3_aa: ASSQGRRGTGASEQY; v_call: TRBV4-2; j_call: TRBJ2-7
cdr3_aa: ASSIPLSSEQY; v_call: TRBV21-1; j_call: TRBJ2-7
cdr3_aa: ASSYSQGATEAF; v_call: TRBV6-5; j_call: TRBJ1-1
cdr3_aa: ASSERPAGEQY; v_call: TRBV2; j_call: TRBJ2-7
cdr3_aa: ASSPSGTPSYEQY; v_call: TRBV18; j_call: TRBJ2-7
cdr3_aa: ASSSGFGAKNIQY; v_call: TRBV6-6; j_call: TRBJ2-4
cdr3_aa: ASTGLDGYT; v_call: TRBV28; j_call: TRBJ1-2
cdr3_aa: ASSSEAGGWGTQY; v_call: TRBV5-1; j_call: TRBJ2-3
cdr3_aa: SVVGLGYEQY; v_call: TRBV29-1; j_call: TRBJ2-7
cdr3_aa: SAASGILNEQF; v_call: TRBV29-1; j_call: TRBJ2-1
cdr3_aa: ASSIEINEKLF; v_call: TRBV19; j_call: TRBJ1-4
cdr3_aa: ASSLAGLAGVVTDTQY; v_call: TRBV7-2; j_call: TRBJ2-3
cdr3_aa: ASSPPGLAGDEQY; v_call: TRBV18; j_call: TRBJ2-7
cdr3_aa: AWSGDRASSYEQY; v_call: TRBV30; j_call: TRBJ2-7
cdr3_aa: ASSEDLTPTYEQY; v_call: TRBV6-1; j_call: TRBJ2-7
cdr3_aa: ASRRTSGQDTQY; v_call: TRBV6-1; j_call: TRBJ2-3
cdr3_aa: ASSPASGRTGELF; v_call: TRBV7-3; j_call: TRBJ2-2
cdr3_aa: ASSPVQGRVAYEQY; v_call: TRBV7-8; j_call: TRBJ2-7
cdr3_aa: ASSDSPGEVDTQY; v_call: TRBV6-4; j_call: TRBJ2-3
cdr3_aa: ASSLVQGGSYEQY; v_call: TRBV11-2; j_call: TRBJ2-7
cdr3_aa: ASSQDMVGGRNEQF; v_call: TRBV4-1; j_call: TRBJ2-1
cdr3_aa: ASSNRSPEQF; v_call: TRBV7-6; j_call: TRBJ2-1
cdr3_aa: ATTPGQNTEAF; v_call: TRBV15; j_call: TRBJ1-1
cdr3_aa: ASSQVDKLWDQGVNIQY; v_call: TRBV4-2; j_call: TRBJ2-4
cdr3_aa: ASSTTSGFGYT; v_call: TRBV19; j_call: TRBJ1-2
cdr3_aa: ASSPGDRVYNEQF; v_call: TRBV7-8; j_call: TRBJ2-1
cdr3_aa: ASSLTLVSGSYNEQF; v_call: TRBV7-3; j_call: TRBJ2-1
cdr3_aa: ASSSRVAEGTEAF; v_call: TRBV7-6; j_call: TRBJ1-1
cdr3_aa: ASSSVRGSNQPQH; v_call: TRBV21-1; j_call: TRBJ1-5
cdr3_aa: ASSVDGTYRSGNTIY; v_call: TRBV9; j_call: TRBJ1-3